The 29 T cell receptor beta chains given below trace back to one sample, sequenced in a study of beta chain features in type 1 diabetes. Sequenced material consisted of expressed TCRB transcripts (all of the isolated RNA was reverse transcribed). Profiled with immunoSEQ multiplex PCR; TCRdb holds only in-frame clones, not every one. Of around 450,000 clones listed, approximately 10% are singletons. Material: naive CD4+ T cells from blood. The receptors were sampled from a woman aged 18-29 years in good health.

The chain couples TRBV4-2 to TRBJ2-1; D gene ambiguous. CDR1 and CDR2 (germline): LGHNA, YNFKEQ. The length of the CDR3 is 14 residues. Trimming left V 1 base short and J 12 bases short, with 16 bases between. This chain's CDR3 is CASSQVVWGIGQFF. The DNA of the CDR3 is TGTGCCAGCAGCCAAGTCGTCTGGGGAATAGGGCAGTTCTTC.

The gene calls are TRBV7-9 and TRBJ1-5; no firm D call. Trimming removed 6 bases at V and 6 bases at J, with 9 bases between. The CDR3 spans 12 residues. The germline CDR1 and CDR2 sequences are SEHNR and FQNEAQ (reference sequence). As DNA, the CDR3 is TGTGCCAGCAGTCCGACTGCTCAGCCCCAGCATTTT. This translates into CASSPTAQPQHF.

Concerning this clone: In the same sample, other DNA sequences code for this CDR3. This rearrangement joins TRBV7-2 to TRBJ2-5, with no clear D. Per the germline V gene, CDR1 is SGHTA and CDR2 is FQGNSA. The CDR3 is made up of 13 amino acids. With 5 bases removed from V and 1 base from J, the gap between germline ends came to 8 bases. The CDR3 spells CASSIGPQETQYF. DNA for the CDR3: TGTGCCAGCAGCATAGGGCCCCAAGAGACCCAGTACTTC.

This clone was seen only a few times. The rearrangement uses TRBV7-6 and TRBJ2-7; D not certain. CDR1 is SGHVS, CDR2 FNYEAQ, per germline. The CDR3 covers 15 residues. With 1 base removed from V and 4 bases from J, the gap between germline ends came to 14 bases. In nucleotides, the CDR3 is TGTGCCAGCAGCTTAGGTCGGGTAGGGTTATACGAGCAGTACGTC. It specifies CASSLGRVGLYEQYV.

This clone was detected only a few times. The gene calls are TRBV4-3 and TRBJ2-7; D not resolved. The CDR3 is made up of 15 amino acids. Per germline, CDR1 LGHNA and CDR2 YSLEER. With 0 bases removed from V and 2 bases from J, the gap between germline ends came to 11 bases. The CDR3 DNA reads TGCGCCAGCAGCCAAGATCTAACGGAAACCTACGAGCAGTACGTC. Amino acids: CASSQDLTETYEQYV.

The chain carries TRBV7-2 and TRBJ1-5, with a tentative D call TRBD1 (5 bases). V lost 1 base and J lost 5, with 9 bases in between. This CDR3 has 14 residues. The germline V gene encodes CDR1 SGHTA and CDR2 FQGNSA. This CDR3 reads CASSLVGGDQPQHF. The CDR3, as DNA: TGTGCCAGCAGCTTAGTTGGGGGTGATCAGCCCCAGCATTTT.

This clone occurred a few times. This chain links TRBV12-5 with TRBJ1-2; D call uncertain. This CDR3 has 12 amino acids. Per germline, CDR1 LGHNT and CDR2 FRNRAP. Trimming shortened V by 6 bases and J by 3 bases, and 8 bases separated the two germline ends. The CDR3 DNA reads as TGTGCTAGTGGGCGGAAGGACTATGGCTACACCTTC. Protein sequence: CASGRKDYGYTF. The entire variable domain, with the rest obtained from reference TRBV12-5 and TRBJ1-2, is as follows: DARVTQTPRHKVTEMGQEVTMRCQPILGHNTVFWYRQTMMQGLELLAYFRNRAPLDDSGMPKDRFSAEMPDATLATLKIQPSEPRDSAVYFCASGRKDYGYTFGSGTRLTVV.

V is TRBV4-2 and J is TRBJ1-5; D call uncertain. Germline V lookup: CDR1 LGHNA, CDR2 YNFKEQ. V gave up 6 bases and J gave up 0 bases, with 9 bases separating them. The CDR3 runs to 14 residues. Written as DNA, the CDR3 is TGTGCCAGCAGGCAGCTTTATAGCAATCAGCCCCAGCATTTT. Its translation is CASRQLYSNQPQHF.

This clone turned up a few times. The chain carries TRBV7-3 and TRBJ2-1; D gene ambiguous. The germline V gene has CDR1 SGHTA and CDR2 FQGTGA. The ends were cut back, 4 bases at V and 5 bases at J, with 12 bases in the middle. The CDR3 runs 14 residues. The CDR3 bases are TGTGCCAGCAGCTCCGAAACGTTTGACAATGAGCAGTTCTTC. It encodes CASSSETFDNEQFF.

The chain combines TRBV2 with TRBJ2-1; 7 positions agree with TRBD1. This CDR3 has 13 amino acids. V shed 7 bases, J shed 3 bases, and the junction held 3 bases outside the gene matches. Germline V gives CDR1 SNHLY, CDR2 FYNNEI. In DNA, the CDR3 is TGTGCCAGCAAGGGGGCAGTCTACAATGAGCAGTTCTTC. Its protein product is CASKGAVYNEQFF.

The chain joins TRBV15 to TRBJ2-5; 9 nucleotides match TRBD1. The CDR3 sequence is 15 residues long. V dropped 4 bases and J dropped 2; count of bases not matched to a gene: 5. Looked up from germline, CDR1 is LNHNV and CDR2 is YYDKDF (reference sequence). This CDR3 reads CATSNRGTGQETQYF. As DNA, the CDR3 is TGTGCCACCAGCAACAGGGGGACAGGGCAAGAGACCCAGTACTTC.

This clone was observed a handful of times. The rearrangement uses TRBV5-1 and TRBJ2-1; the match to TRBD2 covers 10 bases. V dropped 0 bases and J dropped 2; count of bases not matched to a gene: 2. The CDR3 runs to 16 residues. The V gene's germline CDR1 is SGHRS and CDR2 YFSETQ. CDR3 nucleotides: TGCGCCAGCAGCTTGGTAGCGGGGGGCCCCTACAATGAGCAGTTCTTC. It yields the protein CASSLVAGGPYNEQFF.

This clone has just a few counts. The chain has TRBV29-1 and TRBJ2-1, with 8 bases aligning to TRBD1. V dropped 6 bases and J dropped 1; count of bases not matched to a gene: 20. The CDR3 is 19 residues long. Germline assignment: CDR1 SQVTM and CDR2 ANQGSEA. DNA of the CDR3: TGCAGCGTGGCTATGGGATCGACTCCACAGGGGGTGTCCTACAATGAGCAGTTCTTC. This gives the protein CSVAMGSTPQGVSYNEQFF.

This clone was counted ten times or more. In the same sample, other DNA sequences code for this CDR3. This chain joins TRBV14 and TRBJ2-1; D uncertain. The germline V gene encodes CDR1 SGHDN and CDR2 FVKESK. V was clipped by 1 base and J by 5 bases, with 6 bases between them. The length of the CDR3 is 13 residues. CDR3 loop: CASSQGLDNEQFF. The CDR3 nucleotides read TGTGCCAGCAGCCAAGGTCTGGACAATGAGCAGTTCTTC.

The chain recombines TRBV7-2 with TRBJ2-1, with D possibly TRBD1 on 6 matching bases. Deletions cut 3 bases from V and 5 bases from J, with 8 bases between. CDR3 length: 13 amino acids. Germline values: CDR1 SGHTA, CDR2 FQGNSA. CDR3: CASSLDSHNEQFF. The CDR3 nucleotides read TGTGCCAGCAGCTTGGACAGCCACAATGAGCAGTTCTTC.

This clone showed up just a few times. The gene calls are TRBV9 and TRBJ2-6, with D unclear. The germline CDR1 and CDR2 sequences are SGDLS and YYNGEE. This CDR3 region has 15 residues. Trimming took 0 bases from V and 2 from J, leaving 6 bases between them. CDR3 amino acids: CASSVGVAGANVLTF. The CDR3 DNA sequence: TGTGCCAGCAGCGTAGGGGTGGCTGGGGCCAACGTCCTGACTTTC. Using reference TRBV9 and TRBJ2-6 for the parts outside the CDR3, the full variable domain is DSGVTQTPKHLITATGQRVTLRCSPRSGDLSVYWYQQSLDQGLQFLIQYYNGEERAKGNILERFSAQQFPDLHSELNLSSLELGDSALYFCASSVGVAGANVLTFGAGSRLTVL.

There are a few counts of this clone. The gene calls are TRBV28 and TRBJ2-4; no definite D call. V was trimmed by 6 bases and J by 0 bases, leaving 9 bases between them. Germline V gene data show CDR1 as MDHEN and CDR2 as SYDVKM. The CDR3 loop spans 14 amino acids. CDR3 bases: TGTGCCAGCAGCGGTGGGGTAGCCAAAAACATTCAGTACTTC. Protein product: CASSGGVAKNIQYF.

This clone was seen more than once but under ten times. The chain has TRBV14 and TRBJ1-2; weak D call: TRBD1 (6 bases). Trimming left V 5 bases short and J 4 bases short, with 11 bases between. CDR1 and CDR2 (germline): SGHDN, FVKESK. The CDR3 consists of 13 residues. CDR3 protein: CASSGVDSYGYTF. In nucleotides, the CDR3 is TGTGCCAGCAGCGGGGTGGACAGCTATGGCTACACCTTC.

The table lists this clone with a few counts. The V call is TRBV7-8, the J call TRBJ2-6, with D perhaps TRBD1 (6 bases). Germline values: CDR1 SGHVS, CDR2 FQNEAQ. V dropped 1 base and J dropped 0 bases, with 10 bases sitting between them. This CDR3 region has 17 residues. CDR3 residues: CASSLGQVLSGANVLTF. The CDR3, as DNA: TGTGCCAGCAGCTTAGGACAGGTGCTCTCTGGGGCCAACGTCCTGACTTTC.

V and J are TRBV7-9 and TRBJ2-3; D may be TRBD1 or TRBD2 (5 bases each). The CDR3 length is 14 residues. Germline assignment: CDR1 SEHNR and CDR2 FQNEAQ (reference sequence). V was trimmed by 0 bases and J by 4 bases, leaving 8 bases between them. The CDR3 DNA reads TGTGCCAGCAGCTTAGCGGGGGTGTCAGATACGCAGTATTTT. This gives the protein CASSLAGVSDTQYF.

The chain joins TRBV6-5 to TRBJ2-1, with a possible D match to TRBD1 (6 bases). Looked up from germline, CDR1 is MNHEY and CDR2 is SVGAGI. CDR3 length: 15 amino acids. V was shortened by 5 bases and J by 0 bases, with 11 bases between the two germline ends. CDR3 in DNA: TGTGCCAGCAGTCCCACAGGGCGCTCCTACAATGAGCAGTTCTTC. Protein product: CASSPTGRSYNEQFF.

J is TRBJ1-2 and V is TRBV27, with 8 bases identical to TRBD1. The germline gives CDR1 MNHEY, CDR2 SMNVEV (reference sequence). This CDR3 region has 16 residues. The ends lost 6 bases at V and 5 bases at J; junction bases unmatched: 14. CDR3 in amino acids: CASRTTATGARYGYTF. The CDR3 DNA is TGTGCCAGCAGGACTACCGCGACAGGGGCGCGGTATGGCTACACCTTC.

This chain links TRBV29-1 with TRBJ2-5; a weak D match, TRBD1 (5 bases). Germline CDR1 and CDR2: SQVTM and ANQGSEA. This CDR3 has 12 amino acids. V lost 6 bases and J 5 bases, leaving 13 bases between the germline ends. DNA for the CDR3: TGCAGCGTCGTTTCGACAGTCGAGACCCAGTACTTC. Its protein is CSVVSTVETQYF.

In this sample, this clone turned up a few times. The V and J genes are TRBV19 and TRBJ2-5; maybe TRBD1 (5 bases). Per the germline V gene, CDR1 is LNHDA and CDR2 is SQIVND (reference sequence). Between the trimmed V and J ends, which lost 3 bases and 9 bases, there was a span of 26 bases. There are 17 residues in the CDR3. As DNA, the CDR3 is TGTGCCAGTAGTATGGGGATATCAGCTGGTGCAGGGATCGCCCAGTACTTC. This translates into CASSMGISAGAGIAQYF.

The rearrangement links TRBV28 to TRBJ2-5; D remains unclear. The V and J ends lost 7 bases and 9 bases respectively, with 6 bases between them. Looked up from germline, CDR1 is MDHEN and CDR2 is SYDVKM. CDR3 length: 9 residues. The CDR3 nucleotides read TGTGCCAGCACCTTTTCCCAGTACTTC. The encoded protein is CASTFSQYF.

J is TRBJ2-2 and V is TRBV23-1, with no clear D. TRBV23-1 is marked as an open reading frame, function uncertain. Trimming stripped 11 bases from V and 4 bases from J, with 17 bases between. The CDR3 spans 14 residues. In DNA, the CDR3 is TGCGCCTTGGCTGTGAGCTCACTCACCGGGGAGCTGTTTTTT. Amino acid sequence: CALAVSSLTGELFF.

The chain has TRBV9 and TRBJ1-2; D gene unclear. The germline gives CDR1 SGDLS, CDR2 YYNGEE. Trimming stripped 0 bases from V and 1 base from J, with 7 bases between. This CDR3 has 14 residues. The CDR3 spells CASSVDGDNYGYTF. DNA for the CDR3: TGTGCCAGCAGCGTAGATGGGGATAACTATGGCTACACCTTC.

This clone was recorded a few times. The limits of the CDR3 on the DNA are not certain, so only TCRdb's listed CDR3 is given. The J gene is TRBJ2-1, the V gene TRBV28; whether TRBD1, the table's D call, matches the DNA was not checked. The CDR3 is made up of 13 amino acids, end residues included. Germline CDR1 MDHEN, CDR2 SYDVKM. CDR3 sequence reads: CASSPTVGRGTFF.

This clone was counted only a few times. The chain recombines TRBV10-3 with TRBJ2-1; no clear D. Germline CDR1 ENHRY, CDR2 SYGVKD. CDR3 length: 11 residues. V dropped 11 bases and J dropped 5 bases, with 10 bases sitting between them. The CDR3 nucleotides read TGTGCCGCATCCGGACACAATGAGCAGTTCTTC. Its protein is CAASGHNEQFF.